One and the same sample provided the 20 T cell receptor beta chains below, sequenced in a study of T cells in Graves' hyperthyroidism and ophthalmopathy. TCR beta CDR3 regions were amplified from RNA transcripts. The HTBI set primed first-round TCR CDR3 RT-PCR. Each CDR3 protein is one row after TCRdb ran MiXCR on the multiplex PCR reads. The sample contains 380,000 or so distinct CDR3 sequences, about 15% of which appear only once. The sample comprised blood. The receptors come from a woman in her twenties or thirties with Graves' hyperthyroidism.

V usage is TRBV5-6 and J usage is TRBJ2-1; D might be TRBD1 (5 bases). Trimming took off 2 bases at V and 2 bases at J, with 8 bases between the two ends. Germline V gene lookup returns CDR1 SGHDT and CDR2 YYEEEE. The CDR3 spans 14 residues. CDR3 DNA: TGTGCCAGCAGCTTCAAGGGGCCCTACAATGAGCAGTTCTTC. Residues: CASSFKGPYNEQFF.

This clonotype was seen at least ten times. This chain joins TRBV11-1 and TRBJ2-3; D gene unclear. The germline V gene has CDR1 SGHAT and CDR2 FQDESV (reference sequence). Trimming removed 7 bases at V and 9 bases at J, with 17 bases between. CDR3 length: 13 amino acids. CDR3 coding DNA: TGTGCCAGCAACCCGGGTTACGGAGTGACGCAGTATTTT. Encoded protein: CASNPGYGVTQYF.

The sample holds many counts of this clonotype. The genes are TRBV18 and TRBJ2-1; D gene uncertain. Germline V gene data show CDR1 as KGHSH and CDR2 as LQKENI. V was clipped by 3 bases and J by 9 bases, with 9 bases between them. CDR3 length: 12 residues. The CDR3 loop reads CASSPGGPEQFF. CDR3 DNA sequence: TGTGCCAGCTCACCCGGCGGACCTGAGCAGTTCTTC.

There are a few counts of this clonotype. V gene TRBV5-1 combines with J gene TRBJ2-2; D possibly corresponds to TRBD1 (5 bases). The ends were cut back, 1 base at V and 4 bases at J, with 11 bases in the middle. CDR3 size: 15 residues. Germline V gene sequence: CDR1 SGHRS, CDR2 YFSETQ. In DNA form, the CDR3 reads TGCGCCAGCAGCTTGAGGGGAAATCCCACCGGGGAGCTGTTTTTT. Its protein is CASSLRGNPTGELFF.

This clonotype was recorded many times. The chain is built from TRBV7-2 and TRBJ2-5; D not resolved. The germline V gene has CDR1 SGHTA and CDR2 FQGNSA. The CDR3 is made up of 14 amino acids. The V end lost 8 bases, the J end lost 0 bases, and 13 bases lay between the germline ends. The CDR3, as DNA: TGTGCCAGCTCCCTTATTTGGTACCAAGAGACCCAGTACTTC. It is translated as CASSLIWYQETQYF.

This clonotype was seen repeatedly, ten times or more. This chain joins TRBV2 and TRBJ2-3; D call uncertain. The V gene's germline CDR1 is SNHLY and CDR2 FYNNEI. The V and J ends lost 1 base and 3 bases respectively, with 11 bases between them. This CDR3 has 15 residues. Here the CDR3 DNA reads TGTGCCAGCAGTGAAGTGCACAGAAAGACAGATACGCAGTATTTT. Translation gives CASSEVHRKTDTQYF. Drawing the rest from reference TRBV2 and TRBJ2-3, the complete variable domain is EPEVTQTPSHQVTQMGQEVILRCVPISNHLYFYWYRQILGQKVEFLVSFYNNEISEKSEIFDDQFSVERPDGSNFTLKIRSTKLEDSAMYFCASSEVHRKTDTQYFGPGTRLTVL.

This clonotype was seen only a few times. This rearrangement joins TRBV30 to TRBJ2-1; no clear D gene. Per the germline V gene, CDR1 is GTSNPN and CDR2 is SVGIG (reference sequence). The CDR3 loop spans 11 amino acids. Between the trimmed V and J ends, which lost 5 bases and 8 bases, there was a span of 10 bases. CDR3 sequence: CAWSGIDEQFF. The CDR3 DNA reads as TGTGCCTGGTCCGGTATAGATGAGCAGTTCTTC.

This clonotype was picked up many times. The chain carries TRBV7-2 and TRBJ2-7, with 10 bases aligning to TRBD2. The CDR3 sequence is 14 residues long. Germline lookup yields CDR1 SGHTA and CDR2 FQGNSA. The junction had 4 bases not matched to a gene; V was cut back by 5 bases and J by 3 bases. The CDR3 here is CASSPGLADYEQYF. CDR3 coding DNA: TGTGCCAGCAGCCCTGGACTAGCGGACTACGAGCAGTACTTC.

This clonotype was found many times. In nucleotides, the CDR3 is TGTGCCAGCAGTGAAGGTTCCGCGCAGGACCTCTATGGCTACACCTTC. This sequence encodes CASSEGSAQDLYGYTF. The chain combines TRBV6-1 with TRBJ1-2; D unresolved. This CDR3 contains 16 residues. Trimming removed 1 base from V and 4 bases from J, with 16 bases in between. Germline CDR1 MNHNS, CDR2 SASEGT.

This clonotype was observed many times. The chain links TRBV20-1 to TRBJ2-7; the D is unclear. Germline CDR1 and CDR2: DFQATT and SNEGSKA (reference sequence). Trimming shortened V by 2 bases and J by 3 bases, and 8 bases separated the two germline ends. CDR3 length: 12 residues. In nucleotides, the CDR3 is TGCAGTGCTAGAACCCCCAGCTACGAGCAGTACTTC. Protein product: CSARTPSYEQYF.

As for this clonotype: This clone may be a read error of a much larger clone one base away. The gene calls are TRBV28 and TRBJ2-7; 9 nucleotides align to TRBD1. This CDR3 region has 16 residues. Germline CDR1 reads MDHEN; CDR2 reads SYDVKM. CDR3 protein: CASRQPDRGVLYGQYF. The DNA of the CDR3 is TGTGCCAGCAGACAACCCGACAGGGGGGTCCTCTACGGGCAGTACTTC.

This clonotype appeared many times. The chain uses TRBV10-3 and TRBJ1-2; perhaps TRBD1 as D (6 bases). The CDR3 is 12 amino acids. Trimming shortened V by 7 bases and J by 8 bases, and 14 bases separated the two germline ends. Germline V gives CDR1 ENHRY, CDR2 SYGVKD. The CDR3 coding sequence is TGTGCCATCACCCGAGGGGGGGAAGGCTACACCTTC. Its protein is CAITRGGEGYTF.

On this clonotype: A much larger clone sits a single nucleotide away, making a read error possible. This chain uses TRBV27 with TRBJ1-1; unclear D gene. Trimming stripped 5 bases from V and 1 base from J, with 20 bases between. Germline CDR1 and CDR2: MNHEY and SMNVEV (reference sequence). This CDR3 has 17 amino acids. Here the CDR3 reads CASSRPSSLAQNTEAFF. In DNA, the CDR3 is TGTGCCAGCAGTAGGCCCTCCAGTTTGGCACAGAACACTGAAGCTTTCTTT.

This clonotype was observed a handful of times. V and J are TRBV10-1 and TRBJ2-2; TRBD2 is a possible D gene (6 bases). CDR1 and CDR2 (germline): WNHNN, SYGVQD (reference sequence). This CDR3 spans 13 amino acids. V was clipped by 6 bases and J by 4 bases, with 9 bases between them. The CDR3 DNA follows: TGCGCCAGCAGAGAGACTAGCACCGGGGAGCTGTTTTTT. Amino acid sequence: CASRETSTGELFF.

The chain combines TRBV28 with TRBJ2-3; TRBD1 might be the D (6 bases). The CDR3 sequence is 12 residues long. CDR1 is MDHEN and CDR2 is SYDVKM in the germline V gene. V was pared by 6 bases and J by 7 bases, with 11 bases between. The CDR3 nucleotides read TGTGCCAGCAGCTACAGGGTCCATACGCAGTATTTT. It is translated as CASSYRVHTQYF.

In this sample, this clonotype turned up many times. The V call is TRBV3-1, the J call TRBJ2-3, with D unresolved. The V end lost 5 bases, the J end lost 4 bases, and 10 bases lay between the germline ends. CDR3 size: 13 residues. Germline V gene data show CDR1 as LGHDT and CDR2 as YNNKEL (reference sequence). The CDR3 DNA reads TGTGCCAGCAGCTCCAGAGGATCAGATACGCAGTATTTT. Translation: CASSSRGSDTQYF.

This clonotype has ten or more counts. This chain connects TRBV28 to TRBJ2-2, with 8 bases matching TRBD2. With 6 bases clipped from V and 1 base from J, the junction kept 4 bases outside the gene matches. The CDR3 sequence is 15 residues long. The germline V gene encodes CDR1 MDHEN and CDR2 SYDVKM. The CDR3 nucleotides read TGTGCCAGCAGACTTACTAGCGGGAACACCGGGGAGCTGTTTTTT. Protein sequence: CASRLTSGNTGELFF.

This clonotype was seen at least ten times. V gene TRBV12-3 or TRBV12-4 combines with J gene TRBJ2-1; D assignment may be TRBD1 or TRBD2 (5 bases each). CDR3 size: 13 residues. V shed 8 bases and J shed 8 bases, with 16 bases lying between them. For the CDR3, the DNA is TGTGCCAGCGGGGCCGGTTCGAGGGATGAGCAGTTCTTC. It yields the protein CASGAGSRDEQFF.

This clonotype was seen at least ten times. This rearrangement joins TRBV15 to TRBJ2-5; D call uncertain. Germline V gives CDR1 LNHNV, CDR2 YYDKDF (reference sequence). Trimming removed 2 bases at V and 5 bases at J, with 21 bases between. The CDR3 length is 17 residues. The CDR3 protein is CATSRIGVHRLLETQYF. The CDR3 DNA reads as TGTGCCACCAGCAGAATCGGAGTACATAGGTTGCTTGAGACCCAGTACTTC.

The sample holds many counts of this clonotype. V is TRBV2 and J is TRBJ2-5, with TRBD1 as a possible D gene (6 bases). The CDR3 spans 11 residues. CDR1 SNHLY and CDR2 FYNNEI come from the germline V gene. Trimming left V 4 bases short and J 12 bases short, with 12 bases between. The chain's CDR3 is CASSAMTGKYF. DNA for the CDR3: TGTGCCAGCAGTGCCATGACAGGAAAGTACTTC.